This entry lists 5 T cell receptor beta chains sequenced from one sample in a study of blood T cell repertoires in COVID-19. Some clones are missing from TCRdb's copy, which holds only in-frame ones; the method was immunoSEQ multiplex PCR. The sample consists of 85,000 to 95,000 clones, about 89% of them appearing once. The sequencing sample was made of peripheral blood. These receptor sequences come from a woman aged 45-65 years in a cohort sampled during active COVID-19.

Written as DNA, the CDR3 is TGTGCCAGCAGCCATCCAGGGGCGCCCTCCTACGAGCAGTACTTC. Translating gives CASSHPGAPSYEQYF. The chain couples TRBV7-2 to TRBJ2-7, with D perhaps matching TRBD1 (6 bases). The CDR3 length is 15 residues. The germline V gene encodes CDR1 SGHTA and CDR2 FQGNSA. V was clipped by 5 bases and J by 0 bases, with 14 bases between them.

The rearrangement joins TRBV19 to TRBJ2-1; 9 bases align to TRBD1. V trimming: 3 bases; J trimming: 8 bases; junction bases outside the gene matches: 5. Germline V CDR1 and CDR2: LNHDA, SQIVND (reference sequence). CDR3 length: 14 amino acids. The CDR3 DNA reads as TGTGCCAGTAGTATCACAGGGGGCGTGGATGAGCAGTTCTTC. The encoded protein is CASSITGGVDEQFF.

The rearrangement joins TRBV5-1 to TRBJ2-7, with D possibly being TRBD2 (5 bases). There are 14 residues in the CDR3. Germline CDR1 is SGHRS and CDR2 is YFSETQ. V was trimmed by 1 base and J by 6 bases, leaving 14 bases between them. The CDR3 coding sequence is TGCGCCAGCAGCTTGAGAGGGAGCGGCGGCGAGCAGTACTTC. Amino acids: CASSLRGSGGEQYF. The complete variable domain, with remaining parts taken from reference TRBV5-1 and TRBJ2-7, reads KAGVTQTPRYLIKTRGQQVTLSCSPISGHRSVSWYQQTPGQGLQFLFEYFSETQRNKGNFPGRFSGRQFSNSRSEMNVSTLELGDSALYLCASSLRGSGGEQYFGPGTRLTVT.

This clone was seen at least ten times. The V call is TRBV28, the J call TRBJ2-3; D is perhaps TRBD1 (6 bases). The CDR3 consists of 15 residues. V gave up 5 bases and J gave up 0 bases, with 12 bases separating them. The V gene's germline CDR1 is MDHEN and CDR2 SYDVKM. CDR3 sequence reads: CASSLRDISTDTQYF. The DNA of the CDR3 is TGTGCCAGCAGTCTCCGGGACATTAGCACAGATACGCAGTATTTT.

This clone showed up just a few times. The chain has TRBV5-1 and TRBJ2-3; unclear D gene. Trimming took off 0 bases at V and 4 bases at J, with 9 bases between the two ends. Per germline, CDR1 SGHRS and CDR2 YFSETQ. The CDR3 extends over 14 amino acids. CDR3 sequence reads: CASSLALSPDTQYF. The CDR3 DNA reads as TGCGCCAGCAGCTTGGCTCTGTCTCCAGATACGCAGTATTTT.